Listed here are 3 T cell receptor beta chains from one sample, sequenced in a study of OX40 agonist ivuxolimab in advanced cancers. TCRdb's copy holds only in-frame clones and misses some; the assay was immunoSEQ multiplex PCR. The sample has 55,000 to 70,000 clones; approximately 86% are singletons. The sample consisted of CD4+ or CD8+ T cells sorted from blood, taken in a trial of the OX40 agonist ivuxolimab. The source of these receptors is an adult with an advanced solid tumor such as melanoma, head and neck, liver or kidney cancer.

The chain links TRBV5-4 to TRBJ2-1; D unclear. With 2 bases removed from V and 2 bases from J, the gap between germline ends came to 5 bases. Germline loops: CDR1 SGHNT, CDR2 YYREEE (reference sequence). The CDR3 covers 13 residues. The CDR3 DNA reads TGTGCCAGCAGCTTTGGGGCCTACAATGAGCAGTTCTTC. The encoded protein is CASSFGAYNEQFF.

The V and J genes are TRBV7-9 and TRBJ2-6; a weak D match, TRBD2 (5 bases). This CDR3 has 18 residues. CDR1 and CDR2 (germline): SEHNR, FQNEAQ (reference sequence). Trimming stripped 1 base from V and 0 bases from J, with 13 bases between. The CDR3 is CASSLGTGKVSGANVLTF. CDR3 DNA sequence: TGTGCCAGCAGCTTAGGAACGGGAAAGGTCTCTGGGGCCAACGTCCTGACTTTC.

V gene TRBV7-9 combines with J gene TRBJ1-1, with D unresolved. V lost 5 bases, J lost 2 bases, and 15 bases lay in between. The germline V gene has CDR1 SEHNR and CDR2 FQNEAQ (reference sequence). This CDR3 is 15 amino acids long. CDR3 region: CASSLGRRQNTEAFF. CDR3 sequence (DNA): TGTGCCAGCAGCCTTGGACGGAGACAAAACACTGAAGCTTTCTTT.